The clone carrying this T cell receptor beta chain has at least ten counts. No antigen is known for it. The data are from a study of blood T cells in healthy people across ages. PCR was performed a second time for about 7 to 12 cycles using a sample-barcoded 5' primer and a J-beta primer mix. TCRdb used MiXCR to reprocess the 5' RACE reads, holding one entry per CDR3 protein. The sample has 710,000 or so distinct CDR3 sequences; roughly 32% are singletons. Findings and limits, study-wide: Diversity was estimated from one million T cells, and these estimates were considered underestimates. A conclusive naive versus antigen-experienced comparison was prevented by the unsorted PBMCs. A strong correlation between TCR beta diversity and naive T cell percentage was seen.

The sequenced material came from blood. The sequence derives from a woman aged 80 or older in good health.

The CDR3 DNA reads TGTGCCAGCAGCTTTCCCGGGACAGGGGTCTACGAGCAGTACTTC. Protein product: CASSFPGTGVYEQYF. The chain has TRBV7-9 and TRBJ2-7, with 10 nucleotides matching TRBD1. The CDR3 runs 15 residues. The junction had 5 bases not matched to a gene; V was cut back by 3 bases and J by 3 bases. Germline CDR1 SEHNR, CDR2 FQNEAQ (reference sequence).